This T cell receptor beta chain stems from a study of vaccination and CD4 T cells after COVID-19 (dated by TCRdb to between 2021 and 2022). Regarding the complete study: Convalescent patients had a positive SARS-CoV-2 result on nasal swab PCR, and of these patients, several had mild disease and one had severe disease. In the convalescent cohort there were six males and four females, among whom were two Hispanic individuals, seven Caucasians, two Asians and one multiracial person. Two doses of either the Pfizer-BioNTech BNT162b2 vaccine (n=8) or the Moderna mRNA-1273 vaccine (n=2) were administered to participants. Post-COVID blood samples from convalescent patients were collected a median of roughly 100 days after diagnosis, with a range of roughly 35 to 180 days. Post-vaccine blood samples were obtained a median of approximately 74 days after the second vaccine dose, with a range of about 12 to 241 days. Culture stimuli were overlapping spike peptide pools from SARS-CoV-2 and from the common cold coronaviruses HCoV-NL63, HCoV-OC43 and HCoV-229E. Control cultures used a CEFX viral epitope pool as positive control, an HIV-1 Nef peptide pool as negative control, or no peptide. In around nine COVID-19 convalescent patients and a handful of infection-naive healthy vaccine recipients, the spike-specific CD4+ TCR repertoire before mRNA vaccination was compared with the repertoire after mRNA vaccination. Overall study results and their limits: The study included relatively few convalescent patients and did not analyze early timepoints after natural infection. In convalescent patients, a median 86.3% of post-vaccine SARS-CoV-2-reactive clones were detected only after vaccination, and vaccine-specific priming was suggested by this finding. In convalescent patients, nearly all vaccine-specific clones (304 of 307) were found to be mono-reactive for SARS-CoV-2 spike rather than cross-reactive with common cold coronaviruses. The median count of SARS-CoV-2-reactive clonotypes went up from some 23 after infection to about 40 after vaccination, although the change was not significant.

This clonotype was observed a few times. Its antigen specificity is not known. No base-level quality is on record; no much larger clone is a single base apart. Relative to germline, V is 3 bases shorter and J is 8 bases shorter, with 28 bases between their ends. Via the germline V gene, CDR1 is SQVTM and CDR2 ANQGSEA. The CDR3 starts with the cysteine, ends with the phenylalanine, and has 17 residues. CDR3 DNA is the only sequence kept; it has 51 bases, read in frame from the first base. Library method: PCR. DNA from cultured CD4+ T cells underwent TCR sequencing with the Oncomine TCR Beta short-read assay at the Johns Hopkins FTIC core. The QIAamp micro DNA kit was used to extract genomic DNA from the cultured CD4+ T cells. Oncomine TCR Beta libraries from cultured CD4+ T cells were pooled using unique dual indexes and sequenced on an Illumina iSeq 100. The study's own analysis went as follows. Non-productive sequences were removed, and CDR3s that did not start with C, did not end with F or W, or were shorter than 7 amino acids were discarded. The MANAFEST web application was used to identify antigen-specific clonotypes by comparing peptide-stimulated wells against reference wells and other culture wells. For a clone to be called positive, the clone needed an FDR below 0.05, an odds ratio above 5, and a productive frequency above 0.1% in at least two of three replicate wells. Cross-reactive clonotypes were defined as significantly expanded in both SARS-CoV-2 spike wells and at least one common cold coronavirus spike condition. Similarity between CDR3 sequences was evaluated in R version 3.6.1 using Levenshtein distances (stringdist) and unrooted phylogenetic trees (ape). TCRdb took the public reads, trimmed them with fastp at Q25, ran MiXCR for clone calling and kept in-frame beta chains. Rows are unified per CDR3 protein, each entry keeping the most common DNA and genes. In this record, the V and J calls reflect TCRdb's handling and not the investigators' own analysis. For this sample the table gives about 25,000 distinct CDR3 sequences, of which roughly 49% were detected only once. The ten largest account for over 5% of the sample.

Interpreted using the paper, the treatment or condition label stands for: approximately nine-day PBMC culture with coronavirus spike peptide pools or control peptides (ViraFEST assay). To expand antigen-specific T cells with peptide pools and then pick out the expanded clonotypes through TCR sequencing, the study relied on the ViraFEST assay. The convalescent patients' positive SARS-CoV-2 PCR tests fell between March and December 2020, which was before the Alpha, Beta and Delta variants emerged in the United States. Each well held approximately 2 million PBMCs cultured in IMDM containing roughly 5.5% human AB serum and approximately 9.8 IU/ml IL-2, with 9 to 10 ug/ml peptide pools added. On days 3 and 7, half of the culture medium was replaced with fresh IL-2-containing medium. After less than 12 days of culture, CD4+ T cells were isolated by negative selection using the EasySep CD4+ T cell isolation kit. Ficoll-Paque Plus gradient centrifugation was used to isolate PBMCs from whole blood, and the isolated PBMCs were then either used fresh or cryopreserved at -140C. Culture conditions were generally each tested in triplicate wells.

The sequencing input was CD4+ T cells from blood, cultured in vitro. The sequence derives from a human donor who had recovered from COVID-19. The rearranged segments are TRBV29-1 and TRBJ1-2; the D segment could be TRBD1, given 5 matching bases. CDR3 reads: CSVDKKGWGVIPGGYTF. The bases read TGCAGCGTTGATAAAAAGGGCTGGGGGGTTATACCCGGCGGCTACACCTTC.